Each of the 18 T cell receptor beta chains below was sequenced from the same sample in a study of T cells after yellow fever vaccination. TCRdb recomputed calls from the 5' RACE reads with MiXCR, one row per CDR3 protein. Counted here are hundreds of thousands of distinct CDR3 sequences, roughly 17% occurring once; the ten biggest clones make up 17%. The material was PBMCs, obtained less than 6 days after the first yellow fever vaccination. The receptor source for this set is a man between 18 and 29 years old who received the YFV17D yellow fever vaccine.

This chain joins TRBV18 and TRBJ2-1, with a possible D match to TRBD2 (6 bases). The CDR3 loop spans 16 amino acids. Germline loops: CDR1 KGHSH, CDR2 LQKENI. Trimming pared 0 bases from V and 0 bases from J, leaving 9 bases between. CDR3 sequence reads: CASSPPSGFSYNEQFF. The CDR3 DNA sequence: TGTGCCAGCTCACCACCTAGCGGATTCTCCTACAATGAGCAGTTCTTC.

The chain links TRBV25-1 to TRBJ2-7; 7 bases line up with TRBD1. J lost 6 bases, V lost 3 bases, and 8 bases had no gene match. From germline, CDR1 is MGHDK and CDR2 SYGVNS. The CDR3 is 14 residues long. CDR3 coding DNA: TGTGCCAGCAGTGACCGGCAGGGGGAAGGCGAGCAGTACGTC. This sequence encodes CASSDRQGEGEQYV.

This clonotype occurred a few times. The J gene is TRBJ1-1, the V gene TRBV20-1; no clear D gene. This CDR3 comprises 11 residues. The germline CDR1 and CDR2 sequences are DFQATT and SNEGSKA (reference sequence). Trimming removed 4 bases from V and 4 bases from J, with 7 bases in between. CDR3 amino acids: CSAKAITEAFF. DNA for the CDR3: TGCAGTGCTAAGGCCATCACTGAAGCTTTCTTT.

The chain is built from TRBV6-1 and TRBJ2-5; perhaps D is TRBD1 or TRBD2 (5 bases each). Germline CDR1 MNHNS, CDR2 SASEGT. There are 15 residues in the CDR3. Trimming removed 6 bases from V and 2 bases from J, with 16 bases in between. The CDR3 DNA follows: TGTGCCAGCAGGGCCGGGACCCAAAATCAAGAGACCCAGTACTTC. Encoded protein: CASRAGTQNQETQYF.

There are a few counts of this clonotype. V is TRBV2 and J is TRBJ2-1; D gene unclear. V was clipped by 2 bases and J by 9 bases, with 8 bases between them. This CDR3 is 12 amino acids long. Germline V gene data show CDR1 as SNHLY and CDR2 as FYNNEI. For the CDR3, the DNA is TGTGCCAGCAGTGAATACGGCGGTGAGCAGTTCTTC. The encoded protein is CASSEYGGEQFF.

The chain couples TRBV27 to TRBJ2-3; 8 nucleotides match TRBD2. The CDR3 is 16 amino acids. Germline V lookup: CDR1 MNHEY, CDR2 SMNVEV (reference sequence). Unmatched junction bases numbered 10, after V lost 6 bases and J lost 2 bases. The CDR3 DNA sequence: TGTGCCAGCAGCCCGACTAGCGTGGGCCCCACAGATACGCAGTATTTT. Translating gives CASSPTSVGPTDTQYF.

The CDR3 loop reads CASSYRGLSYEQYF. For the CDR3, the DNA is TGTGCCAGCAGTTACAGGGGGCTCTCCTACGAGCAGTACTTC. The chain couples TRBV6-2 or TRBV6-3 to TRBJ2-7; TRBD1 aligns across 7 bases. The V gene end was trimmed by 2 bases and the J gene end by 0 bases; junction bases not matched to a gene: 1. The CDR3 length is 14 residues. The germline V gene has CDR1 MNHEY and CDR2 SVGEGT.

This sequence joins TRBV11-2 and TRBJ2-5; D not certain. The V and J ends lost 9 bases and 9 bases respectively, with 29 bases between them. Looked up from germline, CDR1 is SGHAT and CDR2 is FQNNGV. There are 16 residues in the CDR3. CDR3 residues: CASTETANGLWVSQYF. The CDR3, as DNA: TGTGCCAGTACGGAAACCGCAAACGGATTGTGGGTGTCCCAGTACTTC.

This clonotype was recorded many times. CDR3 bases: TGTGCCAGCAGATTTACAGGCACCGGGGAGCTGTTTTTT. This codes for CASRFTGTGELFF. The V call is TRBV7-2, the J call TRBJ2-2; D is perhaps TRBD1 (5 bases). The V and J ends lost 6 bases and 4 bases respectively, with 9 bases between them. The germline gives CDR1 SGHTA, CDR2 FQGNSA. This CDR3 is built from 13 residues.

The V gene is TRBV19, the J gene TRBJ2-3; D not resolved. Germline V gene sequence: CDR1 LNHDA, CDR2 SQIVND (reference sequence). V was pared by 2 bases and J by 6 bases, with 12 bases between. The CDR3 is 14 residues long. CDR3 DNA sequence: TGTGCCAGTAGTATAACGACCGTTTGGGATACGCAGTATTTT. Its protein is CASSITTVWDTQYF. The complete variable domain, with remaining parts taken from reference TRBV19 and TRBJ2-3, reads DGGITQSPKYLFRKEGQNVTLSCEQNLNHDAMYWYRQDPGQGLRLIYYSQIVNDFQKGDIAEGYSVSREKKESFPLTVTSAQKNPTAFYLCASSITTVWDTQYFGPGTRLTVL.

This clonotype has a count of ten or more. J is TRBJ2-2 and V is TRBV12-3 or TRBV12-4; 8 bases agree with TRBD1. This CDR3 has 15 residues. With V trimmed by 6 bases and J by 5 bases, 8 bases remained unmatched. In DNA, the CDR3 is TGTGCCAGCAGCCCCAGACAGGGGAATACCGGGGAGCTGTTTTTT. It translates to CASSPRQGNTGELFF.

This clonotype was counted only a few times. V and J are TRBV5-5 and TRBJ2-2; D is unclear. Looked up from germline, CDR1 is SGHKS and CDR2 is YYEKEE (reference sequence). The CDR3 spans 14 residues. Trimming left V 7 bases short and J 1 base short, with 11 bases between. CDR3 sequence (DNA): TGTGCCAGCCAAATGGCAGGGAACACCGGGGAGCTGTTTTTT. This encodes CASQMAGNTGELFF.

CDR3 amino acids: CASSYSTAQGSNTIYF. The CDR3 DNA reads as TGTGCCAGCAGTTACTCGACGGCACAGGGTAGTAACACCATATATTTT. The chain joins TRBV6-5 to TRBJ1-3; D possibly corresponds to TRBD1 (6 bases). The CDR3 spans 16 residues. Germline V gives CDR1 MNHEY, CDR2 SVGAGI. V lost 0 bases, J lost 7 bases, and 16 bases lay in between.

The rearrangement links TRBV5-1 to TRBJ2-7, with 9 bases identical to TRBD2. The J segment lost 5 bases and the V segment lost 3 bases, leaving 9 bases of the junction unmatched. The CDR3 totals 15 residues. CDR1 and CDR2 (germline): SGHRS, YFSETQ. As DNA, the CDR3 is TGCGCCAGCAGCTACTCCGGCGGGGGGGTCCACGAGCAGTACTTC. This sequence encodes CASSYSGGGVHEQYF.

This clonotype was found a few times. This sequence joins TRBV18 and TRBJ2-3; weak D call: TRBD1 (6 bases). V was pared by 5 bases and J by 6 bases, with 15 bases between. From germline, CDR1 is KGHSH and CDR2 LQKENI. The CDR3 extends over 14 amino acids. CDR3 DNA: TGTGCCAGCTCAGTCCAGGGGACATCGGATACGCAGTATTTT. This sequence encodes CASSVQGTSDTQYF.

This clonotype has at least ten counts. The rearrangement uses TRBV6-1 and TRBJ2-1; TRBD2 matches at 9 bases. V gave up 4 bases and J gave up 7 bases; unmatched junction bases: 8. The length of the CDR3 is 15 residues. CDR1 and CDR2 from the germline V gene are MNHNS and SASEGT. The CDR3 is CASSAQAGGPNEQFF. The CDR3 coding sequence is TGTGCCAGCAGTGCGCAGGCGGGGGGGCCAAATGAGCAGTTCTTC.

The chain recombines TRBV30 with TRBJ2-1; D perhaps matches TRBD1 (7 bases). Trimming stripped 8 bases from V and 3 bases from J, with 17 bases between. CDR1 is GTSNPN and CDR2 is SVGIG in the germline V gene (reference sequence). This CDR3 has 14 residues. CDR3 nucleotides: TGTGCCCAGGGCAGGGGGGTCCTCTACAATGAGCAGTTCTTC. It yields the protein CAQGRGVLYNEQFF.

This clonotype was recorded a few times. The rearrangement uses TRBV5-1 and TRBJ2-1; TRBD2 might be the D (6 bases). V was cut by 3 bases and J by 2 bases, with 12 bases left in between. This CDR3 has 15 residues. Looked up from germline, CDR1 is SGHRS and CDR2 is YFSETQ. The CDR3 region has the DNA TGCGCCAGCAGCTCGGTCGCGGGAACCTACAATGAGCAGTTCTTC. It specifies CASSSVAGTYNEQFF.